Presented here are 3 T cell receptor beta chains from one specimen sequenced in a study of T-cell memory formation after mild COVID-19. TCRdb reprocessed the 5' RACE reads via MiXCR and lists one record per CDR3 protein. Of around 62,000 distinct CDR3 sequences listed, roughly 26% are singletons. The sequenced material came from PBMCs or a T cell subset sorted from them (not recorded which). The origin of the receptors is a man in his late teens or twenties who had mild COVID-19 (a few samples of this study predate the infection). Cell type and time point are not known.

The chain has TRBV20-1 and TRBJ1-1; 7 positions agree with TRBD1. Trimming at V came to 1 base and at J to 5 bases, leaving 7 bases not matched to a gene. The germline V gene encodes CDR1 DFQATT and CDR2 SNEGSKA (reference sequence). The CDR3 totals 14 residues. DNA of the CDR3: TGCAGTGCTAGAGTCGGCAGGGGGAGGACTGAAGCTTTCTTT. Translated: CSARVGRGRTEAFF.

V is TRBV7-6 and J is TRBJ2-1, with 12 bases fitting TRBD2. The germline CDR1 and CDR2 sequences are SGHVS and FNYEAQ. V shed 5 bases and J 6 bases; nucleotides not matched to a gene: 5. The CDR3 sequence is 15 residues long. The CDR3 region has the DNA TGTGCCAGCAGCGCCCTAGCGGGGGGGCGCAATGAGCAGTTCTTC. Protein product: CASSALAGGRNEQFF.

The V and J genes are TRBV4-3 and TRBJ1-1, with D unresolved. CDR1 LGHNA and CDR2 YSLEER come from the germline V gene. Trimming took 1 base from V and 1 from J, leaving 10 bases between them. The CDR3 contains 15 residues. The CDR3 DNA follows: TGCGCCAGCAGCCAAGTCCGCCCACCGAACACTGAAGCTTTCTTT. Amino acid sequence: CASSQVRPPNTEAFF.